The entry that follows covers one T cell receptor (beta chain) sequence. Its matching antigen is unknown. These data are taken from a study of lymphopenia after photon versus proton radiotherapy. Broader study findings: Under photons, naive T cells and diversity fell while effector/memory populations rose. Better survival with proton therapy was suggested as possible, not demonstrated. Post-nadir diversity loss with photons came from oligoclonal expansion, particularly CD8+ Temra cells.

The method was immunoSEQ multiplex PCR; TCRdb's version includes in-frame clones alone and lacks a portion of them. The data contain about 50,000 clones, approximately 92% of them seen just once; the ten biggest clones take up roughly 18%. CDR1 MGHRA and CDR2 YSYEKL come from the germline V gene. There are 11 residues in the CDR3. The V end was cut by 5 bases, the J end by 8 bases, with 7 bases between. The rearrangement links TRBV4-1 to TRBJ2-1; no clear D gene. Sample: peripheral blood, taken from a patient treated with photon-based radiotherapy. The sequence came from a woman in her thirties or forties with cholangiocarcinoma. The CDR3 DNA sequence: TGCGCCAGCAGCTACTCCGATGAGCAGTTCTTC. Its translation is CASSYSDEQFF.